This T cell receptor beta chain was obtained from a study of shared clonotypes between healthy human individuals. About the research overall: Samples came from two female and a few male donors aged 18 to 49. General study findings and limits: For naive CD4 cells, roughly 5% of clonotypes were shared across a few donors. Estimated clonotype richness was generally higher in naive than memory subsets.

Clones were sequenced by immunoSEQ multiplex PCR, and TCRdb holds only the in-frame ones, with some missing. Among about 2.3 million clones listed, 85% to 95% were seen once. V was trimmed by 1 base and J by 0 bases, leaving 10 bases between them. Germline V lookup: CDR1 LNHDA, CDR2 SQIVND (reference sequence). This CDR3 spans 15 amino acids. About this clone itself: Its antigen is as yet unknown.

The donor population consisted of healthy HIV-negative adults with no recent acute infections or vaccinations. This chain links TRBV19 with TRBJ2-7; D is undetermined. The sequenced sample consisted of naive CD4+ T cells from PBMCs. The subset was: CD45RA+ positively selected. The receptor's source is a man younger than 35 in good health. Some clones in this sample may be carry-over from other donors' samples. The CDR3 sequence is CASSIASEYSYEQYF. CDR3 DNA sequence: TGTGCCAGTAGTATAGCCTCAGAATACTCCTACGAGCAGTACTTC.